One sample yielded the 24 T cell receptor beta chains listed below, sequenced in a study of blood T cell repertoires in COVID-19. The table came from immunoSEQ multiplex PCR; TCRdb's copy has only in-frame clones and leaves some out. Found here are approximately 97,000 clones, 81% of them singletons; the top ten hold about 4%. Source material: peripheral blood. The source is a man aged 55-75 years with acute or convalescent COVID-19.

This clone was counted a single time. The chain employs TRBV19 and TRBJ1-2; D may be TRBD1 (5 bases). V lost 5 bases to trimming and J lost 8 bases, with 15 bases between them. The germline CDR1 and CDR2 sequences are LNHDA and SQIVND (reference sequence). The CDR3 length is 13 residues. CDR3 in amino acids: CASSVRAPNGYTF. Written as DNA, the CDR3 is TGTGCCAGTAGTGTCAGGGCCCCCAACGGCTACACCTTC. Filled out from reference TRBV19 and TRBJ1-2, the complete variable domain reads DGGITQSPKYLFRKEGQNVTLSCEQNLNHDAMYWYRQDPGQGLRLIYYSQIVNDFQKGDIAEGYSVSREKKESFPLTVTSAQKNPTAFYLCASSVRAPNGYTFGSGTRLTVV.

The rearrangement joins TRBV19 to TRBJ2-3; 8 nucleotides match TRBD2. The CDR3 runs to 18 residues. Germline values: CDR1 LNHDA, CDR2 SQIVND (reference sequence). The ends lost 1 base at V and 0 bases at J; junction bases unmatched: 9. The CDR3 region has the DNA TGTGCCAGTAGTATAGTGGGCGGGGGGTCCTTTAGCACAGATACGCAGTATTTT. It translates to CASSIVGGGSFSTDTQYF.

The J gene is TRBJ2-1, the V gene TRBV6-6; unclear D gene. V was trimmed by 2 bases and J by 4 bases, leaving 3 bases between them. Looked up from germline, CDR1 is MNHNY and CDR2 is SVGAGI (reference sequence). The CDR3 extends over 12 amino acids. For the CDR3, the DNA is TGTGCCAGCAGTTACCTATACAATGAGCAGTTCTTC. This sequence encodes CASSYLYNEQFF.

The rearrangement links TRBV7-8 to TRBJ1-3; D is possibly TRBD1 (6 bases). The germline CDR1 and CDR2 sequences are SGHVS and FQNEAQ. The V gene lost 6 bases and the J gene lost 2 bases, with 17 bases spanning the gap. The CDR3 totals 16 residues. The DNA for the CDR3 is TGTGCCAGCAGGTCGGACAGACTGCCGCCTGGAAACACCATATATTTT. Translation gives CASRSDRLPPGNTIYF.

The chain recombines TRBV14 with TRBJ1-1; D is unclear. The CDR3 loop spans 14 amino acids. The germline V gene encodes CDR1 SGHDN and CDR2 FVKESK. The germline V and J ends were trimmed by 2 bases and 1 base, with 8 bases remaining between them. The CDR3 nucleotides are TGTGCCAGCAGCCAACCGGGAGCGAACACTGAAGCTTTCTTT. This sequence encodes CASSQPGANTEAFF.

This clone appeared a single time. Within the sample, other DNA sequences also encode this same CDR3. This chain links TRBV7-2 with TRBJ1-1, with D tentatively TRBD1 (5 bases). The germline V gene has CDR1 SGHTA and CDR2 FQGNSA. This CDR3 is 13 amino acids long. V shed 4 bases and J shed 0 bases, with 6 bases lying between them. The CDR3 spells CASSSTVNTEAFF. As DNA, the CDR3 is TGTGCCAGCAGCTCGACAGTGAACACTGAAGCTTTCTTT.

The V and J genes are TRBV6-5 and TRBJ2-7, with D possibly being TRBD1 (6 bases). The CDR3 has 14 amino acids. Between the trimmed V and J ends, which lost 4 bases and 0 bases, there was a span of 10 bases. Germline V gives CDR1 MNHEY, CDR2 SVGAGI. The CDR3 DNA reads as TGTGCCAGCAGTTCGACAGGTCCCTCCTACGAGCAGTACTTC. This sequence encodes CASSSTGPSYEQYF.

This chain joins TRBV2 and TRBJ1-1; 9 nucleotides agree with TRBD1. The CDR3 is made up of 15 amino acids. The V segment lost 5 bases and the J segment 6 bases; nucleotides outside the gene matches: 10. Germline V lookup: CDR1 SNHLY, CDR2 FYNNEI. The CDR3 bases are TGTGCCAGCAGTCACGCGACAGGGGGTTTCTCTGAAGCTTTCTTT. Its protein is CASSHATGGFSEAFF.

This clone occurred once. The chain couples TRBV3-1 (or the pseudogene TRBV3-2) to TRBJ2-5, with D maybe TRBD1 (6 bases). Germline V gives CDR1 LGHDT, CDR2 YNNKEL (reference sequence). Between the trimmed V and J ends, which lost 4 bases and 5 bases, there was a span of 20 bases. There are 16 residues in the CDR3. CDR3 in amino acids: CASSPGDTKGGETQYF. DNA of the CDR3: TGTGCCAGCAGCCCAGGGGACACCAAAGGTGGTGAGACCCAGTACTTC.

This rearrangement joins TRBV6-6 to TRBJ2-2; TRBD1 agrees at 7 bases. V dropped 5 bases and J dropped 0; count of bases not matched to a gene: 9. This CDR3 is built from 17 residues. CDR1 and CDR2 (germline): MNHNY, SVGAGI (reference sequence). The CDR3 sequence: CASSQIRQGTNTGELFF. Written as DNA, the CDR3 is TGTGCCAGCAGTCAAATAAGACAGGGCACGAACACCGGGGAGCTGTTTTTT.

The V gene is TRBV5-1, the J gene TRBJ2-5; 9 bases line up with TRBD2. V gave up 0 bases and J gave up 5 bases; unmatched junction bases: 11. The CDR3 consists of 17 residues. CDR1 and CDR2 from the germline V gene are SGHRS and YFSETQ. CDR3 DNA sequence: TGCGCCAGCAGCTTGGGCCTTTTAGCGGGAGCGGGGGAGACCCAGTACTTC. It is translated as CASSLGLLAGAGETQYF.

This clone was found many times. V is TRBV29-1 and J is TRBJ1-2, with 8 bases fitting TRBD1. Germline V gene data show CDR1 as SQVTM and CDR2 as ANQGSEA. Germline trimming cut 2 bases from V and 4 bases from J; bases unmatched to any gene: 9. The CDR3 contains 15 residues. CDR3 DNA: TGCAGCGTTGAACAGGGGGCTATCGGAGGCTATGGCTACACCTTC. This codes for CSVEQGAIGGYGYTF.

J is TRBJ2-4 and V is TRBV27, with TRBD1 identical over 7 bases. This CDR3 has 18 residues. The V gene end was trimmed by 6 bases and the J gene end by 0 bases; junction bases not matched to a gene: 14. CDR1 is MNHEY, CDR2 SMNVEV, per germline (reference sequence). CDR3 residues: CASRTSGTALLAKNIQYF. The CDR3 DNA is TGTGCCAGCAGAACCTCCGGGACAGCCTTACTAGCCAAAAACATTCAGTACTTC.

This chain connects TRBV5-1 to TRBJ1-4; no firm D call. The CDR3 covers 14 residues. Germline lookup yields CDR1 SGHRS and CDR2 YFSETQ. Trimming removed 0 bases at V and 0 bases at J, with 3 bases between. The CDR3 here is CASSLEPTNEKLFF. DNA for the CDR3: TGCGCCAGCAGCTTGGAGCCAACTAATGAAAAACTGTTTTTT.

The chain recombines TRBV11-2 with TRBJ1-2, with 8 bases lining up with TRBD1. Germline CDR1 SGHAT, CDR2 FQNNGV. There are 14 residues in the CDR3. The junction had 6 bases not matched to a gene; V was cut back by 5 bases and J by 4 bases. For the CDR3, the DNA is TGTGCCAGCAGCCCGGACAGGGCCACCTATGGCTACACCTTC. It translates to CASSPDRATYGYTF.

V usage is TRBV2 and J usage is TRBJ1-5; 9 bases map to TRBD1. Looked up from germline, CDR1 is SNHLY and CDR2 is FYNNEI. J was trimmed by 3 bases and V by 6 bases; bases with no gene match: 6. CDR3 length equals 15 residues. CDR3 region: CASSGQGRANQPQHF. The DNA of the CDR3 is TGTGCCAGCAGCGGACAGGGGCGGGCCAATCAGCCCCAGCATTTT.

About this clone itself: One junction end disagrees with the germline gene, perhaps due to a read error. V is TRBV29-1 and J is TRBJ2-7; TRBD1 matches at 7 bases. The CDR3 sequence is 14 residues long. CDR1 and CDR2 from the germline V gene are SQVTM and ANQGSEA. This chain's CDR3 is CSVEGGTGANEQYF. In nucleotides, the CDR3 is TGCAGCGTCGAAGGGGGAACAGGGGCAAACGAGCAGTACTTC.

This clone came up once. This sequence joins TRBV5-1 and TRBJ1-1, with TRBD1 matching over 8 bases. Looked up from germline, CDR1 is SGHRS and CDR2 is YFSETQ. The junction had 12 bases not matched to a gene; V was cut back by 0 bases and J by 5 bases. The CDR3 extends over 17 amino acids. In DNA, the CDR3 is TGCGCCAGCAGCTTGGCAGCAGGGGGCGCGATTCGGACTGAAGCTTTCTTT. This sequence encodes CASSLAAGGAIRTEAFF. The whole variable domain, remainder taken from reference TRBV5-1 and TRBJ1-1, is KAGVTQTPRYLIKTRGQQVTLSCSPISGHRSVSWYQQTPGQGLQFLFEYFSETQRNKGNFPGRFSGRQFSNSRSEMNVSTLELGDSALYLCASSLAAGGAIRTEAFFGQGTRLTVV.

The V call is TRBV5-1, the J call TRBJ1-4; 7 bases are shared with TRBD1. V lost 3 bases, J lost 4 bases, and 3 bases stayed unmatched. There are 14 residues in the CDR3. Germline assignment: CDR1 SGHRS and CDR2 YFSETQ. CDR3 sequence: CASSWTGSNEKLFF. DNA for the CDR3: TGCGCCAGCAGCTGGACAGGAAGTAATGAAAAACTGTTTTTT.

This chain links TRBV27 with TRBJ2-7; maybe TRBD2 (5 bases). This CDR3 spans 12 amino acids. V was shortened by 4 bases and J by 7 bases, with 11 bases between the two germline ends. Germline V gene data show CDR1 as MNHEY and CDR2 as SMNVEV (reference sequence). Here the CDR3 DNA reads TGTGCCAGCAGTTGGGCCCCGGGGGAGCAGTACTTC. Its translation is CASSWAPGEQYF.

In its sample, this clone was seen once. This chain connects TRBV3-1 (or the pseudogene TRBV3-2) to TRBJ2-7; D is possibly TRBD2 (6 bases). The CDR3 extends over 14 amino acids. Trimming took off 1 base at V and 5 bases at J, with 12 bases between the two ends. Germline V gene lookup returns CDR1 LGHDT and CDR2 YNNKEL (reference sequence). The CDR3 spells CASSQVAGGNEQYF. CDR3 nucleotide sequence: TGTGCCAGCAGCCAAGTCGCCGGGGGAAACGAGCAGTACTTC.

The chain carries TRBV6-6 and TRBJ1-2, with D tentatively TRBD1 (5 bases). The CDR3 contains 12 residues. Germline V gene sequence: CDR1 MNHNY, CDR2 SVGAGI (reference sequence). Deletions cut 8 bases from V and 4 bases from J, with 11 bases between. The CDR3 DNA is TGTGCCAGCGTCACAGGCGTCTATGGCTACACCTTC. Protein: CASVTGVYGYTF.

CDR3 DNA sequence: TGTGCCACCAGTGAAGGGGACAAAGATCAGCCCCAGCATTTT. This sequence encodes CATSEGDKDQPQHF. The chain links TRBV24-1 to TRBJ1-5, with a tentative D call TRBD1 (6 bases). CDR1 is KGHDR and CDR2 is SFDVKD in the germline V gene. The V and J ends lost 4 bases and 5 bases respectively, with 11 bases between them. The CDR3 runs 14 residues.

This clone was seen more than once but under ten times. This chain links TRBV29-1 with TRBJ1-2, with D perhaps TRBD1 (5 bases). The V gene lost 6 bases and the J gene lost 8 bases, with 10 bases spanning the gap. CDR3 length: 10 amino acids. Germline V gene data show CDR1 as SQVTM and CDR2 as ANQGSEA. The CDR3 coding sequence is TGCAGCGTAGCAGGGAACGGCTACACCTTC. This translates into CSVAGNGYTF.